A selection of T cell receptor beta chains follows, all from one sample in a study of cytomegalovirus exposure and HLA in healthy donors. Produced via immunoSEQ multiplex PCR; TCRdb's table is partial and in-frame only. The listing contains more than 200,000 clones. Input material: PBMCs. The receptors here all came from a woman in her twenties or thirties in good health and CMV-seropositive. Both conserved end residues are part of each CDR3. The D gene is left open where the match is weak.

TRBV15	TRBD1	TRBJ1-5	CATSPEWDRLGNQPQHF	TGTGCCACCAGCCCCGAGTGGGACAGGTTAGGCAATCAGCCCCAGCATTTT
TRBV2	NA	TRBJ1-5	CASSIRYSNQPQHF	TGTGCCAGCAGTATCAGGTATAGCAATCAGCCCCAGCATTTT
TRBV25-1	TRBD1	TRBJ2-7	CASSPSGTGSYEQYF	TGTGCCAGCAGTCCATCCGGGACAGGGTCCTACGAGCAGTACTTC
TRBV6-1	NA	TRBJ1-1	CASQVRLLNTEAFF	TGTGCCAGCCAGGTACGTCTCCTGAACACTGAAGCTTTCTTT
TRBV7-2	NA	TRBJ1-6	CASSHRTVESSPLHF	TGTGCCAGCAGCCACCGGACAGTTGAAAGTTCACCCCTCCACTTT
TRBV9	NA	TRBJ1-2	CASSRGDYGYTF	TGTGCCAGCAGCCGGGGTGACTATGGCTACACCTTC
TRBV13	TRBD2	TRBJ2-1	CASSSGTSGRNEQFF	TGTGCCAGCAGCTCCGGGACTAGCGGGAGGAATGAGCAGTTCTTC
TRBV11-2	TRBD1	TRBJ1-2	CASSPTGDYGYTF	TGTGCCAGCAGCCCGACAGGGGACTATGGCTACACCTTC
TRBV25-1	TRBD2	TRBJ2-1	CASRDGAGRVYEQFF	TGTGCCAGCAGGGACGGAGCGGGGAGGGTCTATGAGCAGTTCTTC
TRBV4-1	NA	TRBJ1-4	CASSQDFAVTSEKLFF	TGCGCCAGCAGCCAAGATTTTGCAGTTACCTCCGAAAAACTGTTTTTT
TRBV6-1	NA	TRBJ2-3	CASRYTTDTQYF	TGTGCCAGCAGGTACACCACAGATACGCAGTATTTT
TRBV28	TRBD1	TRBJ1-1	CASSQRQGWAFF	TGTGCCAGCAGTCAAAGACAGGGATGGGCTTTCTTT
TRBV6-1	TRBD2	TRBJ2-5	CASRSLAGGRETQYF	TGTGCCAGCAGGAGCCTTGCGGGAGGGAGGGAGACCCAGTACTTC
TRBV4-3	TRBD2	TRBJ2-7	CASSQLAGAYEQYF	TGCGCCAGCAGCCAGTTAGCGGGAGCCTACGAGCAGTACTTC
TRBV7-9	TRBD1	TRBJ1-5	CASSQTGNQPQHF	TGTGCCAGCAGCCAGACAGGGAATCAGCCCCAGCATTTT
TRBV5-1	TRBD2	TRBJ2-7	CASSLMSGVSYEQYF	TGCGCCAGCAGCTTGATGAGCGGGGTCTCCTACGAGCAGTACTTC
TRBV6-1	TRBD1	TRBJ2-1	CASSGQGVLNEQFF	TGTGCCAGCAGTGGACAGGGCGTGTTGAATGAGCAGTTCTTC
TRBV10-1	TRBD1	TRBJ1-1	CATRTGLNTEAFF	TGCGCCACCAGGACAGGGCTGAACACTGAAGCTTTCTTT
TRBV4-1	TRBD1	TRBJ2-7	CASSQSPPGQGVYEQYF	TGCGCCAGCAGCCAATCTCCTCCGGGACAGGGGGTCTACGAGCAGTACTTC
TRBV9	TRBD1	TRBJ1-1	CASSVDEWDRGPNTEAFF	TGTGCCAGCAGCGTAGATGAGTGGGACAGGGGGCCGAACACTGAAGCTTTCTTT
TRBV19	TRBD1	TRBJ2-2	CATTPRQGVAGELFF	TGTGCCACTACCCCCAGGCAGGGGGTCGCCGGGGAGCTGTTTTTT
TRBV27	TRBD2	TRBJ2-1	CASSLAGVSNAFYNEQFF	TGTGCCAGCAGTTTAGCGGGAGTAAGCAACGCATTCTACAATGAGCAGTTCTTC
TRBV18	TRBD2	TRBJ2-7	CASSPPLAGGYEQYF	TGTGCCAGCTCACCCCCACTAGCGGGAGGCTACGAGCAGTACTTC
TRBV7-2	NA	TRBJ2-3	CASSLGAYTDTQYF	TGTGCCAGCAGCTTAGGGGCGTACACAGATACGCAGTATTTT
TRBV10-1	NA	TRBJ2-2	CASSEAGNGLAGELFF	TGCGCCAGCAGTGAGGCAGGGAACGGGTTGGCCGGGGAGCTGTTTTTT
TRBV27	TRBD1	TRBJ1-1	CASSFGVGTGGGPNTEAFF	TGTGCCAGCAGTTTTGGAGTCGGGACAGGGGGCGGGCCGAACACTGAAGCTTTCTTT
TRBV10-3	NA	TRBJ1-2	CAIGGAPGYTF	TGTGCCATCGGGGGGGCGCCTGGCTACACCTTC
TRBV4-1	NA	TRBJ1-1	CASSQVAETEAFF	TGCGCCAGCAGCCAAGTGGCTGAAACTGAAGCTTTCTTT
TRBV19	NA	TRBJ2-3	CASSDSDTQYF	TGTGCCAGTAGTGACTCAGATACGCAGTATTTT
TRBV5-4	NA	TRBJ1-2	CASSLGATGYGYTF	TGTGCCAGCAGCTTGGGTGCGACGGGCTATGGCTACACCTTC
TRBV7-8	TRBD1	TRBJ1-3	CASSLGTGSGNTIYF	TGTGCCAGCAGCTTAGGGACAGGGTCTGGAAACACCATATATTTT
TRBV2	NA	TRBJ2-7	CASSELAVTYEQYF	TGTGCCAGCAGTGAACTGGCGGTAACCTACGAGCAGTACTTC
TRBV5-4	TRBD1	TRBJ1-5	CASSSDRGIDQPQHF	TGTGCCAGCAGCTCCGACAGGGGGATCGATCAGCCCCAGCATTTT
TRBV27	TRBD1	TRBJ1-1	CASSRQGGTNTEAFF	TGTGCCAGCAGTAGACAGGGGGGAACGAACACTGAAGCTTTCTTT
TRBV6-1	TRBD1	TRBJ2-7	CASSEALQWTGTYEQYF	TGTGCCAGCAGTGAAGCGCTTCAGTGGACAGGGACCTACGAGCAGTACTTC
TRBV11-2	NA	TRBJ2-7	CASSLEVGIYEQYF	TGTGCCAGCAGCTTAGAGGTCGGGATCTACGAGCAGTACTTC
TRBV19	NA	TRBJ1-5	CASCRYRDNNQPQHF	TGTGCCAGCTGCCGATACCGGGACAATAATCAGCCCCAGCATTTT
TRBV7-2	TRBD1	TRBJ2-5	CASSPWDRGRLDF	TGTGCCAGCAGCCCCTGGGACAGGGGGCGCTTGGACTTC
TRBV10-1	NA	TRBJ1-1	CASSEVRNTEAFF	TGCGCCAGCAGTGAAGTCAGGAACACTGAAGCTTTCTTT
TRBV6-6	NA	TRBJ2-7	CASTQGKLGGEQYF	TGTGCCAGCACCCAAGGGAAACTCGGGGGCGAGCAGTACTTC
TRBV19	NA	TRBJ2-2	CASTFTGELFF	TGTGCCAGTACTTTCACCGGGGAGCTGTTTTTT
TRBV7-8	TRBD1	TRBJ1-5	CASSWTGRDQPQHF	TGTGCCAGCAGCTGGACAGGAAGGGATCAGCCCCAGCATTTT
TRBV7-9	NA	TRBJ2-3	CASSLWETTIQYF	TGTGCCAGCAGCTTATGGGAGACTACTATTCAGTATTTT
TRBV6-1	NA	TRBJ1-3	CASSEVGSGSGNTIYF	TGTGCCAGCAGTGAAGTGGGCAGCGGCTCTGGAAACACCATATATTTT
TRBV4-3	TRBD2	TRBJ2-3	CASSQTGLAWNTDTQYF	TGCGCCAGCAGCCAAACGGGACTAGCGTGGAACACAGATACGCAGTATTTT
TRBV15	TRBD2	TRBJ2-3	CATSIRLATDTQYF	TGTGCCACCAGCATCAGACTAGCAACAGATACGCAGTATTTT
TRBV9	TRBD1	TRBJ1-5	CASSGQGDSNQPQHF	TGTGCCAGCAGCGGACAGGGGGACAGCAATCAGCCCCAGCATTTT
TRBV7-9	NA	TRBJ1-2	CASSSDSHGYTF	TGTGCCAGCAGCTCAGACAGCCATGGCTACACCTTC
TRBV28	NA	TRBJ2-5	CASRMQGSETQYF	TGTGCCAGCAGGATGCAGGGCTCAGAGACCCAGTACTTC
TRBV28	NA	TRBJ1-2	CASSTLGQTNYGYTF	TGTGCCAGCAGTACCCTGGGCCAAACTAACTATGGCTACACCTTC